The text below deals with one TCR beta chain. The target antigen is unknown. This record belongs to a study of PD-1 blockade in classical Hodgkin lymphoma. Study-level information: The study gave patients nivolumab 3 mg/kg intravenously every 2 weeks.

Each and every patient relapsed after autologous stem cell transplantation, and patients got differing brentuximab vedotin exposure. When best responses were assessed, they were complete response, partial response or progressive disease. Study-level points and caveats: Newly diagnosed and completely responding patients shared comparable baseline diversity. Lower baseline TCR diversity was reported for newly diagnosed patients than for healthy donors.

Germline lookup yields CDR1 SGHTA and CDR2 FQGTGA. This CDR3 contains 14 residues. V was shortened by 1 base and J by 4 bases, with 9 bases between the two germline ends. Method: immunoSEQ multiplex PCR; TCRdb's copy keeps in-frame clones and lacks some. The repertoire includes approximately 150,000 clones, around 84% of them detected once, and about 9% sits in the top ten. The sequence derives from a human donor with classical Hodgkin lymphoma. The rearrangement joins TRBV7-3 to TRBJ2-3, with a possible D match to TRBD1 (5 bases). Sequenced here: peripheral blood mononuclear cells (PBMCs), sampled before the second cycle of nivolumab. As DNA, the CDR3 is TGTGCCAGCAGCTTAAGTGCAGGGCCAGATACGCAGTATTTT. Translating it yields CASSLSAGPDTQYF.